A single sample gave rise to the 18 T cell receptor beta chains below, sequenced in a study of blood T cell repertoires in COVID-19. TCRdb's copy holds only in-frame clones and misses some; the assay was immunoSEQ multiplex PCR. Of 240,000 or so clones listed, around 88% are singletons. Sequencing used PBMCs or T cells enriched from blood (not recorded which). These receptors came from a woman between 45 and 60 years old who had recovered from COVID-19.

This clone occurred once. This chain links TRBV19 with TRBJ2-5; D perhaps matches TRBD2 (6 bases). V shed 1 base and J shed 9 bases, with 12 bases lying between them. The CDR3 has 13 amino acids. Germline loops: CDR1 LNHDA, CDR2 SQIVND (reference sequence). The CDR3: CASSIAAGHPQYF. CDR3 DNA: TGTGCCAGTAGTATAGCGGCGGGGCACCCCCAGTACTTC.

This sequence joins TRBV24-1 and TRBJ2-3; 12 bases map to TRBD2. This CDR3 region has 16 residues. Germline CDR1 KGHDR, CDR2 SFDVKD. With V trimmed by 2 bases and J by 6 bases, 5 bases remained unmatched. The CDR3 nucleotides are TGTGCCACCAGTGATTCTAGCGGGGGGGATTTTGATACGCAGTATTTT. Translated: CATSDSSGGDFDTQYF.

The gene calls are TRBV30 and TRBJ2-3; 10 nucleotides match TRBD1. The CDR3 runs to 15 residues. Germline CDR1 reads GTSNPN; CDR2 reads SVGIG (reference sequence). J lost 1 base, V lost 3 bases, and 4 bases had no gene match. CDR3 sequence: CAWSLGTGGTDTQYF. CDR3 coding DNA: TGTGCCTGGAGCCTTGGGACAGGGGGCACAGATACGCAGTATTTT.

The chain recombines TRBV9 with TRBJ1-3; D is unclear. Germline V gene lookup returns CDR1 SGDLS and CDR2 YYNGEE. This CDR3 spans 14 amino acids. The V end lost 4 bases, the J end lost 0 bases, and 8 bases lay between the germline ends. CDR3 nucleotides: TGTGCCAGCAGCCTAGATCTCTCTGGAAACACCATATATTTT. Translation gives CASSLDLSGNTIYF.

This sequence joins TRBV5-1 and TRBJ1-1, with 7 nucleotides matching TRBD1. Germline CDR1 and CDR2: SGHRS and YFSETQ. With V trimmed by 7 bases and J by 1 base, 13 bases remained unmatched. The CDR3 spans 16 residues. This chain's CDR3 is CASRYSRDSANTEAFF. CDR3 in DNA: TGCGCCAGCCGCTACTCCCGGGACAGCGCGAACACTGAAGCTTTCTTT.

The chain employs TRBV5-1 and TRBJ1-4; D perhaps matches TRBD1 (6 bases). The CDR3 covers 17 residues. V lost 4 bases and J 0 bases, leaving 16 bases between the germline ends. The germline CDR1 and CDR2 sequences are SGHRS and YFSETQ. The CDR3 here is CASSQGHPSATNEKLFF. DNA for the CDR3: TGCGCCAGCAGCCAGGGGCATCCAAGTGCAACTAATGAAAAACTGTTTTTT.

V gene TRBV3-1 (or the pseudogene TRBV3-2) combines with J gene TRBJ2-1; the D gene is possibly TRBD2 (5 bases). This CDR3 spans 15 amino acids. The V end was cut by 5 bases, the J end by 5 bases, with 16 bases between. Germline assignment: CDR1 LGHDT and CDR2 YNNKEL (reference sequence). This CDR3 is CASSSSRASNNEQFF. CDR3 DNA sequence: TGTGCCAGCAGCTCCTCGCGGGCCAGTAACAATGAGCAGTTCTTC.

In this sample, this clone turned up once. The CDR3 DNA follows: TGTGCCAGCAGTTTCCCCCTCCGACAGTATGGCTACACCTTC. Protein product: CASSFPLRQYGYTF. The chain joins TRBV28 to TRBJ1-2; D possibly corresponds to TRBD1 (5 bases). Germline CDR1 is MDHEN and CDR2 is SYDVKM. Deletions cut 3 bases from V and 5 bases from J, with 13 bases between. CDR3 length: 14 amino acids.

The chain carries TRBV18 and TRBJ1-5; no clear D. Germline V CDR1 and CDR2: KGHSH, LQKENI. Trimming left V 0 bases short and J 4 bases short, with 19 bases between. The CDR3 is 18 amino acids. CDR3 residues: CASSPPRVSLSENQPQHF. CDR3 nucleotide sequence: TGTGCCAGCTCACCACCGAGAGTCTCCCTAAGTGAGAATCAGCCCCAGCATTTT. The variable domain in full, with the rest retrieved from reference TRBV18 and TRBJ1-5, is NAGVMQNPRHLVRRRGQEARLRCSPMKGHSHVYWYRQLPEEGLKFMVYLQKENIIDESGMPKERFSAEFPKEGPSILRIQQVVRGDSAAYFCASSPPRVSLSENQPQHFGDGTRLSIL.

The rearrangement links TRBV5-5 to TRBJ2-2, with a weak D call TRBD1 (5 bases). The germline CDR1 and CDR2 sequences are SGHKS and YYEKEE (reference sequence). V lost 4 bases, J lost 0 bases, and 10 bases lay in between. This CDR3 comprises 15 residues. CDR3 in DNA: TGTGCCAGCAGCAGCAGGGAAACGAACACCGGGGAGCTGTTTTTT. This codes for CASSSRETNTGELFF.

The chain carries TRBV7-3 and TRBJ2-7; the match to TRBD2 covers 7 bases. J gave up 3 bases and V 5 bases, and 10 bases lay outside the gene matches. This CDR3 has 15 amino acids. CDR1 and CDR2 from the germline V gene are SGHTA and FQGTGA. CDR3 loop: CASSPGTGGVYEQYF. In DNA, the CDR3 is TGTGCCAGCAGCCCGGGGACTGGGGGGGTCTACGAGCAGTACTTC.

The J gene is TRBJ1-1, the V gene TRBV19, with 11 bases identical to TRBD1. The CDR3 totals 16 residues. From germline, CDR1 is LNHDA and CDR2 SQIVND (reference sequence). Trimming cost V 6 bases and J 3 bases; bases outside gene matches: 9. The CDR3 spells CASSLAGTGGDTEAFF. CDR3 nucleotides: TGTGCCAGTAGCCTAGCCGGGACAGGGGGGGACACTGAAGCTTTCTTT.

This sequence joins TRBV21-1 and TRBJ2-2; the table gives TRBD1 as D, unverified against the DNA. TRBV21-1 is designated a pseudogene. The CDR3 extends over 13 amino acids. In nucleotides, the CDR3 is TGTGCCAGCAACCCAGGGGCGGCCGGGGAGCTGTTTTTT. This codes for CASNPGAAGELFF.

This clone was counted only a few times. The germline gene is not matched at one end of the junction; a read error may be the cause. V usage is TRBV3-1 (or the pseudogene TRBV3-2) and J usage is TRBJ1-1, with a weak D call TRBD1 (5 bases). CDR1 and CDR2 from the germline V gene are LGHDT and YNNKEL (reference sequence). This CDR3 has 10 residues. DNA for the CDR3: TGTGCCAGCATGGGAGGGGACCTACTCTTT. This encodes CASMGGDLLF.

The V and J genes are TRBV7-9 and TRBJ1-5; D gene uncertain. CDR3 size: 13 residues. CDR1 SEHNR and CDR2 FQNEAQ come from the germline V gene (reference sequence). Trimming took off 4 bases at V and 0 bases at J, with 4 bases between the two ends. CDR3 DNA sequence: TGTGCCAGCAGCTACAATAGCAATCAGCCCCAGCATTTT. It is translated as CASSYNSNQPQHF.

A single count supports this clone. This chain links TRBV7-2 with TRBJ2-7, with 7 bases lining up with TRBD2. Germline loops: CDR1 SGHTA, CDR2 FQGNSA. V gave up 5 bases and J gave up 4 bases; unmatched junction bases: 14. The CDR3 has 16 amino acids. As DNA, the CDR3 is TGTGCCAGCAGCCAAGTTCTTACTAGCGCCAGTTACGAGCAGTACTTC. Its translation is CASSQVLTSASYEQYF.

The V gene is TRBV21-1, the J gene TRBJ1-6; TRBD1 is the table's D call, not checked against the DNA. TRBV21-1 is noted as a pseudogene. There are 15 residues in the CDR3. CDR3 nucleotides: TGTGCCAGCAGCTACCGGGACAGGGTGAATTCACCCCTCCACTTT. Its translation is CASSYRDRVNSPLHF.

The chain uses TRBV29-1 and TRBJ1-4; D is perhaps TRBD1 (5 bases). Germline V lookup: CDR1 SQVTM, CDR2 ANQGSEA. The V and J ends lost 4 bases and 4 bases respectively, with 19 bases between them. CDR3 length: 16 amino acids. CDR3 amino acids: CSVGGSPGRGNEKLFF. The CDR3 DNA sequence: TGCAGCGTTGGAGGTTCCCCAGGGCGGGGTAATGAAAAACTGTTTTTT.